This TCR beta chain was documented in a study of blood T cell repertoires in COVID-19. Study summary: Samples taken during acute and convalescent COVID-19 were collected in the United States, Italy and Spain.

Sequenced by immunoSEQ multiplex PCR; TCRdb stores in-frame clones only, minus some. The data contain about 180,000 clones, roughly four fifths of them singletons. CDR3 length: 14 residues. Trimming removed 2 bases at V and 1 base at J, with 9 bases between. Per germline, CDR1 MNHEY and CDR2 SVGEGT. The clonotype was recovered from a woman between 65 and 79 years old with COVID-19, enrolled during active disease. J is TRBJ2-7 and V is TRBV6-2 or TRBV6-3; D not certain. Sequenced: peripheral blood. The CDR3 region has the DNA TGTGCCAGCAGTTACCCGGTTATGTCCTACGAGCAGTACTTC. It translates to CASSYPVMSYEQYF.